Following are 20 T cell receptor beta chains from one sample sequenced in a study of blood T cell repertoires in COVID-19 (dated by TCRdb to about 2020). The library was built by means of the immunoSEQ multiplex PCR assay. Not all clones reach the TCRdb copy of this immuneACCESS table, which keeps in-frame sequences only. Checked studies attribute under half of the gap to unresolved V genes and leave the rest unexplained. The sample records over 100,000 clones, 87% of which are singletons. Under 2.5% of the sample rests with the top ten. Sample: peripheral blood. Receptor source: a man aged 45-65 years with active COVID-19.

This rearrangement joins TRBV5-6 to TRBJ1-3; 9 positions agree with TRBD1. The CDR3 has 16 residues. Germline loops: CDR1 SGHDT, CDR2 YYEEEE. Germline trimming cut 4 bases from V and 2 bases from J; bases unmatched to any gene: 7. This chain's CDR3 is CASSPGDRDPGNTIYF. CDR3 nucleotide sequence: TGTGCCAGCAGCCCGGGGGACAGGGACCCTGGAAACACCATATATTTT.

This clone was counted once. The chain links TRBV7-9 to TRBJ1-1; weak D call: TRBD1 (5 bases). CDR3 length equals 13 residues. Germline V gives CDR1 SEHNR, CDR2 FQNEAQ (reference sequence). V was clipped by 6 bases and J by 4 bases, with 12 bases between them. The CDR3 DNA reads as TGTGCCAGCAGTAAGGGGACTATCACTGAAGCTTTCTTT. Protein: CASSKGTITEAFF.

The rearrangement uses TRBV10-3 and TRBJ2-2; the match to TRBD1 covers 9 bases. This CDR3 region has 17 residues. V dropped 7 bases and J dropped 6; count of bases not matched to a gene: 15. The germline V gene has CDR1 ENHRY and CDR2 SYGVKD. The CDR3 nucleotides read TGTGCCATCACCCAGAACCGGGACAGGGTCGTCTCCGGGGAGCTGTTTTTT. It specifies CAITQNRDRVVSGELFF.

This rearrangement joins TRBV5-8 to TRBJ2-7; the D gene is possibly TRBD1 (5 bases). The germline V gene encodes CDR1 SGHTS and CDR2 YDEGEE. The CDR3 spans 15 residues. V dropped 2 bases and J dropped 3 bases, with 15 bases sitting between them. CDR3 sequence: CASSFSHLRGYEQYF. CDR3 nucleotide sequence: TGTGCCAGCAGCTTTAGTCATCTAAGGGGCTACGAGCAGTACTTC.

The chain employs TRBV11-2 and TRBJ2-1; 11 nucleotides align to TRBD2. Germline V gene data show CDR1 as SGHAT and CDR2 as FQNNGV. J lost 9 bases, V lost 5 bases, and 9 bases had no gene match. The CDR3 totals 15 residues. In DNA, the CDR3 is TGTGCCAGCAGCCCCACTAGCGGGGGAACGTTTGAGCAGTTCTTC. It codes for CASSPTSGGTFEQFF. The whole variable domain, filled in from reference TRBV11-2 and TRBJ2-1, reads EAGVAQSPRYKIIEKRQSVAFWCNPISGHATLYWYQQILGQGPKLLIQFQNNGVVDDSQLPKDRFSAERLKGVDSTLKIQPAKLEDSAVYLCASSPTSGGTFEQFFGPGTRLTVL.

The chain is built from TRBV5-6 and TRBJ2-3, with 9 bases aligning to TRBD2. Germline values: CDR1 SGHDT, CDR2 YYEEEE. The CDR3 is 16 amino acids. V was pared by 4 bases and J by 9 bases, with 15 bases of the junction left unmatched. The DNA for the CDR3 is TGTGCCAGCAGCCCGGGGGCTAGCGGGGCCGGGAGGACGCAGTATTTT. Its protein is CASSPGASGAGRTQYF.

V and J are TRBV19 and TRBJ2-7, with 8 bases aligning to TRBD1. V shed 1 base and J 3 bases; nucleotides not matched to a gene: 8. CDR3 length: 16 amino acids. CDR1 and CDR2 from the germline V gene are LNHDA and SQIVND (reference sequence). In DNA, the CDR3 is TGTGCCAGTAGTATAGGGGGGCAGGGGGCCTTCTACGAGCAGTACTTC. This translates into CASSIGGQGAFYEQYF.

The chain couples TRBV5-6 to TRBJ1-1; D uncertain. CDR1 and CDR2 (germline): SGHDT, YYEEEE. Trimming took off 3 bases at V and 4 bases at J, with 19 bases between the two ends. The CDR3 consists of 16 residues. The CDR3 sequence: CASSSRRRGGGTEAFF. DNA for the CDR3: TGTGCCAGCAGCTCCCGGCGGCGGGGTGGTGGCACTGAAGCTTTCTTT.

J is TRBJ2-7 and V is TRBV7-9; possible D gene TRBD2, 6 bases. The CDR3 has 14 amino acids. The germline CDR1 and CDR2 sequences are SEHNR and FQNEAQ (reference sequence). Trimming shortened V by 1 base and J by 5 bases, and 12 bases separated the two germline ends. The CDR3 protein is CASSLGGRRDEQYF. CDR3 sequence (DNA): TGTGCCAGCAGCTTAGGTGGACGGAGGGACGAGCAGTACTTC. The full variable domain, rest sourced from reference TRBV7-9 and TRBJ2-7, is DTGVSQNPRHKITKRGQNVTFRCDPISEHNRLYWYRQTLGQGPEFLTYFQNEAQLEKSRLLSDRFSAERPKGSFSTLEIQRTEQGDSAMYLCASSLGGRRDEQYFGPGTRLTVT.

CDR3 nucleotide sequence: TGTGCCAGCAGCCACCCGGGCTATGGCTACACCTTC. Its translation: CASSHPGYGYTF. The chain is built from TRBV6-2 or TRBV6-3 and TRBJ1-2; no definite D call. V was trimmed by 6 bases and J by 4 bases, leaving 9 bases between them. In germline, CDR1 is MNHEY, CDR2 SVGEGT. This CDR3 comprises 12 residues.

The V call is TRBV27, the J call TRBJ2-2; D remains ambiguous. CDR3 length: 15 amino acids. Germline V gene data show CDR1 as MNHEY and CDR2 as SMNVEV (reference sequence). Trimming took 5 bases from V and 6 from J, leaving 16 bases between them. The CDR3 protein is CASSGGIRPSGELFF. Written as DNA, the CDR3 is TGTGCCAGCAGTGGCGGTATTCGTCCCTCCGGGGAGCTGTTTTTT.

Of note for this clone: The identical CDR3 is also encoded by other nucleotide sequences in the sample. V is TRBV29-1 and J is TRBJ1-1, with D uncertain. V lost 1 base and J 0 bases, leaving 6 bases between the germline ends. Germline V gives CDR1 SQVTM, CDR2 ANQGSEA. The CDR3 is 13 residues long. The CDR3 region has the DNA TGCAGCGTTGAAGGGAGGATGAACACTGAAGCTTTCTTT. Translated: CSVEGRMNTEAFF. Drawing the rest from reference TRBV29-1 and TRBJ1-1, the complete variable domain is SAVISQKPSRDICQRGTSLTIQCQVDSQVTMMFWYRQQPGQSLTLIATANQGSEATYESGFVIDKFPISRPNLTFSTLTVSNMSPEDSSIYLCSVEGRMNTEAFFGQGTRLTVV.

Only a few counts were recorded for this clone. The chain recombines TRBV9 with TRBJ2-3, with TRBD2 matching 12 bases. CDR1 and CDR2 from the germline V gene are SGDLS and YYNGEE. There are 17 residues in the CDR3. The J segment lost 6 bases and the V segment lost 0 bases, leaving 8 bases of the junction unmatched. CDR3 nucleotide sequence: TGTGCCAGCAGCGTAGAGGTGGGAGGACTAGCGGGGGATACGCAGTATTTT. This sequence encodes CASSVEVGGLAGDTQYF.

This clone showed up just once. This chain connects TRBV3-1 (or the pseudogene TRBV3-2) to TRBJ2-1, with 8 positions matching TRBD2. Germline assignment: CDR1 LGHDT and CDR2 YNNKEL (reference sequence). The V and J ends lost 1 base and 5 bases, in that order; junction bases with no gene match: 7. This CDR3 has 16 residues. The CDR3 spells CASSQVFSGGNNEQFF. In DNA, the CDR3 is TGTGCCAGCAGCCAAGTATTCAGCGGGGGCAACAATGAGCAGTTCTTC.

Turning to this clone: One end of the junction is discordant with germline, which a read error may explain. V gene TRBV5-1 combines with J gene TRBJ1-1; D possibly corresponds to TRBD1 (6 bases). Germline CDR1 is SGHRS and CDR2 is YFSETQ. This CDR3 region has 14 residues. The CDR3 is CASSSRLWGPEATF. The CDR3 nucleotides are TGCGCCAGCAGCTCTCGTCTTTGGGGGCCTGAAGCCACCTTT.

The rearrangement joins TRBV11-2 to TRBJ1-4, with 8 nucleotides matching TRBD1. This CDR3 has 14 amino acids. Per germline, CDR1 SGHAT and CDR2 FQNNGV. The ends lost 5 bases at V and 8 bases at J; junction bases unmatched: 7. Here the CDR3 DNA reads TGTGCCAGCAGCCCGACAGGGGTTGGGGAAAAACTGTTTTTT. Protein sequence: CASSPTGVGEKLFF.

The rearrangement uses TRBV4-1 and TRBJ2-6; 7 bases fit TRBD2. V lost 6 bases and J lost 0; bases outside the gene matches: 14. This CDR3 spans 19 amino acids. Germline V CDR1 and CDR2: MGHRA, YSYEKL. The CDR3, as DNA: TGCGCCAGCAGAAAGATGCCCGGGAGGAGGGGCTCTGGGGCCAACGTCCTGACTTTC. It specifies CASRKMPGRRGSGANVLTF.

Comment on this clone: Other DNA sequences in this sample translate to the same CDR3. J is TRBJ1-2 and V is TRBV4-2, with 9 bases identical to TRBD1. Germline loops: CDR1 LGHNA, CDR2 YNFKEQ. The V and J ends lost 4 bases and 8 bases, in that order; junction bases with no gene match: 14. This CDR3 has 16 residues. CDR3 amino acids: CASSPSSHRGLGGYTF. As DNA, the CDR3 is TGTGCCAGCAGCCCATCATCACACAGGGGGCTCGGGGGCTACACCTTC.

Points on this clone: This sample also contains other DNA sequences that code for the same CDR3. The gene calls are TRBV7-9 and TRBJ2-7, with D tentatively TRBD2 (6 bases). Germline V gene sequence: CDR1 SEHNR, CDR2 FQNEAQ (reference sequence). The CDR3 sequence is 11 residues long. The ends were cut back, 4 bases at V and 6 bases at J, with 7 bases in the middle. This CDR3 reads CASSSGGEQYF. The CDR3 DNA reads TGTGCCAGCAGCTCCGGGGGCGAGCAGTACTTC.

V is TRBV5-1 and J is TRBJ1-2; TRBD1 matches at 7 bases. V gave up 2 bases and J gave up 2 bases; unmatched junction bases: 3. This CDR3 region has 14 residues. Germline CDR1 is SGHRS and CDR2 is YFSETQ. The DNA for the CDR3 is TGCGCCAGCAGCTTCACAGGGGAAAACTATGGCTACACCTTC. Its protein is CASSFTGENYGYTF.